The source of this T cell receptor (beta chain) is a study of vaccination and CD4 T cells after COVID-19. Background on the study: From HCoV-229E, HCoV-OC43, HCoV-NL63 and SARS-CoV-2, overlapping spike peptides were used to stimulate the cells.

The CDR3 contains 13 residues. V was clipped by 2 bases and J by 6 bases, with 13 bases between them. Germline V gene lookup returns CDR1 DFQATT and CDR2 SNEGSKA (reference sequence). Of note for this clonotype: Its specificity is unknown.

Treatment noted: roughly 11-day PBMC culture with coronavirus spike peptide pools or control peptides (ViraFEST assay). An Oncomine TCR Beta short-read assay was used to sequence the DNA from cultured CD4+ T cells. TCRdb re-derived calls from the PCR reads in MiXCR, one entry per CDR3 protein. The sample has some 15,000 distinct CDR3 sequences; approximately 57% are singletons. The chain couples TRBV20-1 to TRBJ1-2; tentatively, D is TRBD1 (6 bases). The sequencing sample was made of CD4+ T cells from blood, cultured in vitro. The TCR comes from a human donor who had recovered from COVID-19. In DNA form, the CDR3 reads TGCAGTGCTAGACATACAGGGTGGGATGGCTACACCTTC. Protein: CSARHTGWDGYTF.